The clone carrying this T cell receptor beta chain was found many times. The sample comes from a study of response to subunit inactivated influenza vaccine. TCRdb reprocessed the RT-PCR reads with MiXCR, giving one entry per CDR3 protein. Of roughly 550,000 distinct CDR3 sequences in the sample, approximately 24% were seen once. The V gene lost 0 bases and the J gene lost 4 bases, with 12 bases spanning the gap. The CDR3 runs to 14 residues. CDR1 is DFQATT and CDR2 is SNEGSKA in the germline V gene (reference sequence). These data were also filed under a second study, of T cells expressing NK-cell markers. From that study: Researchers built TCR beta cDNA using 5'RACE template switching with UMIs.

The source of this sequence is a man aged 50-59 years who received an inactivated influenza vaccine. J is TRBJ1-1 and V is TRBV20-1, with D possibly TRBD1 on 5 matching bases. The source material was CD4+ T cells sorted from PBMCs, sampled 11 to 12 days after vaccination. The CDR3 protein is CSARDARGRTEAFF. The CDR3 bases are TGCAGTGCTAGAGACGCAAGGGGACGCACTGAAGCTTTCTTT.